This T cell receptor beta chain was captured in a study of cytomegalovirus exposure and HLA in healthy donors. This clone has a single count. Its antigen is not identified. Between the trimmed V and J ends, which lost 0 bases and 5 bases, there was a span of 9 bases. CDR1 and CDR2 from the germline V gene are SGHRS and YFSETQ. This CDR3 is 14 amino acids long. This PCR relied on a set of 60 Vbeta primers and 13 Jbeta primers. The assay was immunoSEQ multiplex PCR, and TCRdb's table has in-frame clones only and misses some. The data hold about 130,000 clones, with around 82% observed a single time. General study findings and limits: Published work reported that the classifier diagnosed cytomegalovirus status with high specificity and sensitivity. About 87% or about 30% of the time was how often most TCR beta V segments were productive, according to an earlier analysis. Rare TCR sequences predominated, though certain public TCRs were found in many donors.

This TCR came from a man younger than 40 in good health and CMV-seropositive. The rearrangement links TRBV5-1 to TRBJ2-1, with D maybe TRBD2 (5 bases). What was sequenced was PBMCs. In DNA form, the CDR3 reads TGCGCCAGCAGCTTGGGGCTAGCAGACAATGAGCAGTTCTTC. Its translation is CASSLGLADNEQFF.